These 28 T cell receptor beta chains originate from one sample sequenced in a study of cytomegalovirus exposure and HLA in healthy donors. The primer mix had 60 Vbeta and 13 Jbeta primers. Some clones are missing from TCRdb's copy, which holds only in-frame ones; the method was immunoSEQ multiplex PCR. The table records approximately 150,000 clones, 73% of them present only once. The sequenced material came from PBMCs. The receptors shown here come from a woman aged 18 to 35 in good health and CMV-seropositive.

This clone turned up a few times. V usage is TRBV4-3 and J usage is TRBJ2-7; 9 bases align to TRBD1. Per the germline V gene, CDR1 is LGHNA and CDR2 is YSLEER. This CDR3 has 15 residues. With V trimmed by 1 base and J by 7 bases, 8 bases remained unmatched. Written as DNA, the CDR3 is TGCGCCAGCAGCCAAGCGGCGACAGGGGGATTGGAGCAGTACTTC. Residues: CASSQAATGGLEQYF.

In its sample, this clone was seen once. The chain carries TRBV27 and TRBJ1-1, with 7 positions matching TRBD1. Germline trimming cut 3 bases from V and 8 bases from J; bases unmatched to any gene: 6. CDR1 MNHEY and CDR2 SMNVEV come from the germline V gene (reference sequence). CDR3 length: 13 residues. The CDR3 bases are TGTGCCAGCAGTTTGTCAGAGGGGGCCGAAGCTTTCTTT. Its translation: CASSLSEGAEAFF.

The J gene is TRBJ2-1, the V gene TRBV9, with 10 bases lining up with TRBD1. Germline CDR1 and CDR2: SGDLS and YYNGEE. The ends lost 3 bases at V and 7 bases at J; junction bases unmatched: 10. The CDR3 has 16 residues. The CDR3 DNA sequence: TGTGCCAGCAGCGGGTTCCGGGACAGGGGAGGGAATGAGCAGTTCTTC. Translating gives CASSGFRDRGGNEQFF. The full variable domain, with the rest looked up from reference TRBV9 and TRBJ2-1, is DSGVTQTPKHLITATGQRVTLRCSPRSGDLSVYWYQQSLDQGLQFLIQYYNGEERAKGNILERFSAQQFPDLHSELNLSSLELGDSALYFCASSGFRDRGGNEQFFGPGTRLTVL.

This clone showed up just a few times. The chain employs TRBV29-1 and TRBJ2-7, with no clear D. The CDR3 runs to 14 residues. V shed 1 base and J shed 2 bases, with 12 bases lying between them. Germline V lookup: CDR1 SQVTM, CDR2 ANQGSEA. The DNA for the CDR3 is TGCAGCGTTGAAGGGGCCTCTGACGCCTACGAGCAGTACTTC. It encodes CSVEGASDAYEQYF.

J is TRBJ1-1 and V is TRBV15, with 9 bases lining up with TRBD1. The V and J ends lost 5 bases and 10 bases, in that order; junction bases with no gene match: 11. The CDR3 is 14 amino acids. Looked up from germline, CDR1 is LNHNV and CDR2 is YYDKDF (reference sequence). The CDR3 protein is CATSPGDRDPTAFF. The CDR3 region has the DNA TGTGCCACCAGCCCCGGGGACAGGGATCCTACAGCTTTCTTT.

In its sample, this clone was seen once. The chain combines TRBV6-5 with TRBJ1-2; TRBD1 matches 10 bases. The CDR3 contains 14 residues. Germline assignment: CDR1 MNHEY and CDR2 SVGAGI. After removal of 2 bases from V and 5 bases from J, the junction contained 2 bases not matched to a gene. The CDR3: CASSYRDRGYGYTF. CDR3 sequence (DNA): TGTGCCAGCAGTTACCGGGACAGGGGATATGGCTACACCTTC.

Of note for this clone: Other nucleotide sequences in the sample specify the same CDR3. The genes are TRBV4-3 and TRBJ2-1; TRBD2 aligns across 12 bases. Germline CDR1 reads LGHNA; CDR2 reads YSLEER. The CDR3 covers 16 residues. The V gene end was trimmed by 0 bases and the J gene end by 8 bases; junction bases not matched to a gene: 5. CDR3 DNA: TGCGCCAGCAGCCAAGAACTAGCGGGGGGCCCCGATGAGCAGTTCTTC. Its translation is CASSQELAGGPDEQFF.

The table lists this clone with a few counts. The gene calls are TRBV5-4 and TRBJ2-7; D call uncertain. The V end was cut by 0 bases, the J end by 0 bases, with 7 bases between. The germline V gene encodes CDR1 SGHNT and CDR2 YYREEE (reference sequence). The CDR3 spans 14 residues. The CDR3 loop reads CASSLEQSSYEQYF. The DNA of the CDR3 is TGTGCCAGCAGCTTGGAACAGAGCTCCTACGAGCAGTACTTC.

This chain joins TRBV19 and TRBJ1-1; maybe TRBD1 (5 bases). V was cut by 9 bases and J by 4 bases, with 15 bases left in between. This CDR3 has 13 amino acids. Germline V gene data show CDR1 as LNHDA and CDR2 as SQIVND (reference sequence). CDR3 sequence: CARPGTGPTEAFF. The CDR3 DNA follows: TGTGCCAGACCTGGCACAGGACCCACTGAAGCTTTCTTT.

With regard to this clone: Its ends do not fully match the called genes, so a read error is possible. The chain combines TRBV9 with TRBJ2-3; the D gene is possibly TRBD2 (5 bases). Germline CDR1 SGDLS, CDR2 YYNGEE. The CDR3 has 16 residues. The CDR3 DNA is TGTGCCAGCAGCGGGAGAGGGTTGGTAGACACAGATGCGCAGTATTTT. Protein: CASSGRGLVDTDAQYF.

The V call is TRBV18, the J call TRBJ2-7; 9 nucleotides line up with TRBD2. V lost 2 bases and J lost 2; bases outside the gene matches: 4. The germline gives CDR1 KGHSH, CDR2 LQKENI. This CDR3 has 15 amino acids. This chain's CDR3 is CASSPGGGGTYEQYF. The DNA of the CDR3 is TGTGCCAGCTCACCAGGCGGGGGGGGAACCTACGAGCAGTACTTC.

V usage is TRBV7-2 and J usage is TRBJ1-1, with unresolved D. Trimming pared 2 bases from V and 3 bases from J, leaving 10 bases between. The CDR3 runs to 14 residues. Looked up from germline, CDR1 is SGHTA and CDR2 is FQGNSA. In nucleotides, the CDR3 is TGTGCCAGCAGCTTACGGTGGAGTCACACTGAAGCTTTCTTT. Amino acids: CASSLRWSHTEAFF.

This chain joins TRBV4-2 and TRBJ2-5; 7 bases map to TRBD1. The DNA end favors TRBJ2-7, so the J call may be wrong. The CDR3 is 16 amino acids. Germline lookup yields CDR1 LGHNA and CDR2 YNFKEQ. In DNA, the CDR3 is TGTGCCAGCAGCCAAGATGGGGCAGGGGGTTCCTACGAGCAGTACTTC. Translating it yields CASSQDGAGGSYEQYF.

The CDR3 DNA sequence: TGTGCCAGCAGCTTGGTTACAGGCCGATATCTTAACAATGAGCAGTTCTTC. This gives the protein CASSLVTGRYLNNEQFF. This sequence joins TRBV5-5 and TRBJ2-1, with a possible D match to TRBD1 (5 bases). Trimming shortened V by 0 bases and J by 5 bases, and 18 bases separated the two germline ends. The CDR3 spans 17 residues. CDR1 SGHKS and CDR2 YYEKEE come from the germline V gene (reference sequence).

CDR3 in DNA: TGTGCCAGCAGCTTAGAAGGGACTTCCACAGATACGCAGTATTTT. Translation: CASSLEGTSTDTQYF. The genes are TRBV7-2 and TRBJ2-3; tentatively, D is TRBD2 (6 bases). The V gene lost 1 base and the J gene lost 2 bases, with 10 bases spanning the gap. Per the germline V gene, CDR1 is SGHTA and CDR2 is FQGNSA. This CDR3 contains 15 residues.

This clone was observed a handful of times. J is TRBJ2-2 and V is TRBV10-3; TRBD1 is a possible D gene (5 bases). The V gene's germline CDR1 is ENHRY and CDR2 SYGVKD. The CDR3 spans 16 residues. With 2 bases removed from V and 0 bases from J, the gap between germline ends came to 10 bases. CDR3 nucleotides: TGTGCCATCAGTGAGACAGGTTACACGAACACCGGGGAGCTGTTTTTT. As protein: CAISETGYTNTGELFF.

This chain joins TRBV5-1 and TRBJ2-5, with D unresolved. Germline loops: CDR1 SGHRS, CDR2 YFSETQ. V was trimmed by 3 bases and J by 0 bases, leaving 3 bases between them. This CDR3 is 12 amino acids long. This chain's CDR3 is CASSSNQETQYF. The CDR3 DNA reads TGCGCCAGCAGCTCCAACCAAGAGACCCAGTACTTC. The full variable domain, with the rest looked up from reference TRBV5-1 and TRBJ2-5, is KAGVTQTPRYLIKTRGQQVTLSCSPISGHRSVSWYQQTPGQGLQFLFEYFSETQRNKGNFPGRFSGRQFSNSRSEMNVSTLELGDSALYLCASSSNQETQYFGPGTRLLVL.

The J gene is TRBJ2-5, the V gene TRBV28; 10 bases align to TRBD2. The CDR3 runs to 17 residues. Losses at the gene ends were 4 bases for V and 2 bases for J; bases not matched to a gene: 10. Germline V CDR1 and CDR2: MDHEN, SYDVKM. CDR3 sequence: CASSSSRLAGLQETQYF. The CDR3 DNA reads TGTGCCAGCAGTTCCTCCAGACTAGCGGGCCTACAAGAGACCCAGTACTTC.

The chain links TRBV7-2 to TRBJ2-4; the match to TRBD2 covers 7 bases. CDR1 and CDR2 from the germline V gene are SGHTA and FQGNSA. This CDR3 has 13 residues. J lost 6 bases, V lost 1 base, and 0 bases had no gene match. CDR3 amino acids: CASSLGGGNIQYF. CDR3 coding DNA: TGTGCCAGCAGCTTAGGGGGGGGAAACATTCAGTACTTC. Full variable domain (remainder filled in from reference TRBV7-2 and TRBJ2-4): GAGVSQSPSNKVTEKGKDVELRCDPISGHTALYWYRQSLGQGLEFLIYFQGNSAPDKSGLPSDRFSAERTGGSVSTLTIQRTQQEDSAVYLCASSLGGGNIQYFGAGTRLSVL.

By frequency in the sample, this clone is medium-sized (0.01 to 0.1%). The gene calls are TRBV7-3 and TRBJ2-3, with a weak D call TRBD2 (6 bases). The CDR3 is 15 residues long. Trimming pared 5 bases from V and 2 bases from J, leaving 14 bases between. Germline values: CDR1 SGHTA, CDR2 FQGTGA. Here the CDR3 reads CASSDTGGDTDTQYF. The CDR3 nucleotides are TGTGCCAGCAGCGATACGGGCGGGGACACAGATACGCAGTATTTT. Variable domain in full (rest from reference TRBV7-3 and TRBJ2-3): GAGVSQTPSNKVTEKGKYVELRCDPISGHTALYWYRQSLGQGPEFLIYFQGTGAADDSGLPNDRFFAVRPEGSVSTLKIQRTERGDSAVYLCASSDTGGDTDTQYFGPGTRLTVL.

Only a few counts were recorded for this clone. The chain employs TRBV5-3 and TRBJ1-4, with 10 bases that match TRBD1. TRBV5-3 is recorded as an ORF, its role being uncertain. With V trimmed by 4 bases and J by 5 bases, 8 bases remained unmatched. This CDR3 is 16 amino acids long. CDR3 region: CARSTPGQGTNEKLFF. DNA for the CDR3: TGTGCCAGAAGCACACCGGGACAGGGGACCAATGAAAAACTGTTTTTT.

Worth noting for this clone: One end of the junction fails to match germline, which may point to a read error. The genes are TRBV7-9 and TRBJ2-1, with a weak D call TRBD2 (6 bases). The germline gives CDR1 SEHNR, CDR2 FQNEAQ (reference sequence). The CDR3 has 12 residues. CDR3 sequence reads: CSSSPGTPEQFF. The CDR3 region has the DNA TGTTCCAGCAGCCCCGGGACTCCAGAGCAGTTCTTC.

The gene calls are TRBV11-2 and TRBJ2-5; D gene ambiguous. The better agreement between TRBJ2-7 and the DNA end casts doubt on the J call. The CDR3 runs to 14 residues. From germline, CDR1 is SGHAT and CDR2 FQNNGV. CDR3 nucleotide sequence: TGTGCCAGCAGCTTAGTTTCCCCAGGCTACGAGCAGTACTTC. This codes for CASSLVSPGYEQYF.

V gene TRBV4-1 combines with J gene TRBJ1-1; 8 bases match TRBD1. Germline lookup yields CDR1 MGHRA and CDR2 YSYEKL. J lost 1 base, V lost 0 bases, and 13 bases had no gene match. CDR3 length equals 19 residues. This CDR3 is CASSQELRPTGEGNTEAFF. The CDR3 coding sequence is TGCGCCAGCAGCCAAGAATTACGTCCGACAGGGGAGGGGAACACTGAAGCTTTCTTT.

This clone has only a few counts. The chain joins TRBV4-1 to TRBJ1-6; D is perhaps TRBD1 (6 bases). V lost 2 bases, J lost 9 bases, and 11 bases lay in between. Per germline, CDR1 MGHRA and CDR2 YSYEKL. The CDR3 consists of 14 residues. The CDR3 region is CASSQLDRPSPLHF. The CDR3 coding sequence is TGCGCCAGCAGCCAACTTGACAGGCCTTCACCCCTCCACTTT.

The rearrangement links TRBV7-6 to TRBJ2-7; D not resolved. CDR1 is SGHVS and CDR2 is FNYEAQ in the germline V gene. CDR3 size: 11 residues. V was clipped by 5 bases and J by 7 bases, with 9 bases between them. CDR3 DNA: TGTGCCAGCAGCCCCGGTGGTGAGCAGTACTTC. It specifies CASSPGGEQYF. The variable domain in full, completed from reference TRBV7-6 and TRBJ2-7, reads GAGVSQSPRYKVTKRGQDVALRCDPISGHVSLYWYRQALGQGPEFLTYFNYEAQQDKSGLPNDRFSAERPEGSISTLTIQRTEQRDSAMYRCASSPGGEQYFGPGTRLTVT.

The chain couples TRBV6-1 to TRBJ1-5; D is undetermined. CDR1 and CDR2 from the germline V gene are MNHNS and SASEGT. V gave up 3 bases and J gave up 6 bases, with 15 bases separating them. The CDR3 is 15 residues long. CDR3 coding DNA: TGTGCCAGCAGTGATTCCAAAGCCGTTAGTCAGCCCCAGCATTTT. Translated, it gives CASSDSKAVSQPQHF.

J is TRBJ2-7 and V is TRBV9; D is perhaps TRBD1 (6 bases). Germline V gene lookup returns CDR1 SGDLS and CDR2 YYNGEE. This CDR3 has 15 residues. Deletions cut 1 base from V and 0 bases from J, with 11 bases between. The CDR3 DNA reads TGTGCCAGCAGCGTATCCACAGGGAGCTCCTACGAGCAGTACTTC. The encoded protein is CASSVSTGSSYEQYF.